This TCR beta chain was profiled in a study of cytomegalovirus exposure and HLA in healthy donors. This CDR3 region has 17 residues. Germline V gives CDR1 SGHDT, CDR2 YYEEEE. V lost 4 bases to trimming and J lost 5 bases; unmatched junction nucleotides: 7. 60 Vbeta and 13 Jbeta primers were used in PCR. Generated by immunoSEQ multiplex PCR, the TCRdb table keeps only in-frame clones and is missing some. The sample shows about 190,000 clones, over 70% of them seen only once. The sequencing sample was made of PBMCs. V gene TRBV5-6 combines with J gene TRBJ2-1; 15 nucleotides match TRBD2. The sequence derives from a woman aged 30 to 39 in good health and CMV-seropositive. The CDR3 loop is CASSGGGLAGGHNEQFF. The DNA for the CDR3 is TGTGCCAGCAGCGGGGGGGGACTAGCGGGAGGCCACAATGAGCAGTTCTTC.